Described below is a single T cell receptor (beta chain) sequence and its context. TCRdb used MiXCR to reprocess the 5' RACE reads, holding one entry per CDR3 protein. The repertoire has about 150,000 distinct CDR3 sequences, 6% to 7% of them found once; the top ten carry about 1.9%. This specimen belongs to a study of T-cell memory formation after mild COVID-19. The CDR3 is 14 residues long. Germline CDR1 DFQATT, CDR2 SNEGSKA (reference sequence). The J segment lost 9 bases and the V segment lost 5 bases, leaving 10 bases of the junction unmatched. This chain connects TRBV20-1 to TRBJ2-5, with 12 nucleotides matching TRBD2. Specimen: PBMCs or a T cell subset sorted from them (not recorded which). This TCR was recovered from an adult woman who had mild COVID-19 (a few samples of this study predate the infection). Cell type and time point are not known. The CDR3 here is CSARTSGVGAAQYF. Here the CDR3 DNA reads TGCAGTGCTCGGACTAGCGGGGTCGGTGCGGCCCAGTACTTC.